This T cell receptor beta chain was observed in a study of tumor T cells in aggressive B-cell lymphoma. Clones were read by immunoSEQ multiplex PCR, and TCRdb kept only the in-frame ones, dropping some. The sample yields 5,700 or so clones, 70% to 85% seen once. CDR1 is MGHRA and CDR2 is YSYEKL in the germline V gene. V lost 1 base, J lost 0 bases, and 2 bases stayed unmatched. The CDR3 is 17 residues long. The material sequenced was tumor tissue. This clonotype originated in an adult with diffuse large B cell lymphoma. This chain links TRBV4-1 with TRBJ2-2; 10 bases align to TRBD1. The CDR3 loop is CASSQGDRGSNTGELFF. For the CDR3, the DNA is TGCGCCAGCAGCCAAGGGGACAGGGGCTCGAACACCGGGGAGCTGTTTTTT.